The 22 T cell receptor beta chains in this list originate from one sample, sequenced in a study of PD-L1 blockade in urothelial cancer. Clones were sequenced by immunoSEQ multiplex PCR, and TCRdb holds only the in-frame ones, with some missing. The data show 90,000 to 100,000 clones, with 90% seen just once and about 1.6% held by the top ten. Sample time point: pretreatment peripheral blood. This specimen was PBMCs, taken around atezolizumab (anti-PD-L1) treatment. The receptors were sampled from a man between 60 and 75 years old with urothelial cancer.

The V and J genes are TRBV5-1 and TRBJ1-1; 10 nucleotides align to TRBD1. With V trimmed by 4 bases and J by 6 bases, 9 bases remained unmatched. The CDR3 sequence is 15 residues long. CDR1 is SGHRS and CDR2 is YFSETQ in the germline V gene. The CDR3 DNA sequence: TGCGCCAGCAGCCTGGCGGACAGGGGGGGACCTGAAGCTTTCTTT. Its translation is CASSLADRGGPEAFF.

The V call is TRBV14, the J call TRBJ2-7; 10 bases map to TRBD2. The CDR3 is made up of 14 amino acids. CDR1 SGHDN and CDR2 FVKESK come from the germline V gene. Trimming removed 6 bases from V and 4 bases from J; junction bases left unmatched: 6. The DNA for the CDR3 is TGTGCCAGCAGTCTCCGGACTAGCGGTTACGAGCAGTACTTC. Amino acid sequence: CASSLRTSGYEQYF.

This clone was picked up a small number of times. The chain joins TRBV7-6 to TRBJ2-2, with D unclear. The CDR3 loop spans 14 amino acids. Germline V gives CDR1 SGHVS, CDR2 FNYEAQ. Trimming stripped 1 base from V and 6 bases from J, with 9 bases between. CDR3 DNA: TGTGCCAGCAGCTTAGGCCATAGTCCCGGGGAGCTGTTTTTT. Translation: CASSLGHSPGELFF.

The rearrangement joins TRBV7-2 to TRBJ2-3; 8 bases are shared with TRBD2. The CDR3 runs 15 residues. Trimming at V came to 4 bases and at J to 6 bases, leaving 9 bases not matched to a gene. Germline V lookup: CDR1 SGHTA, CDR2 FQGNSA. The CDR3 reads CASSSGGGGWDTQYF. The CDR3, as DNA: TGTGCCAGCAGCTCGGGAGGGGGGGGCTGGGATACGCAGTATTTT.

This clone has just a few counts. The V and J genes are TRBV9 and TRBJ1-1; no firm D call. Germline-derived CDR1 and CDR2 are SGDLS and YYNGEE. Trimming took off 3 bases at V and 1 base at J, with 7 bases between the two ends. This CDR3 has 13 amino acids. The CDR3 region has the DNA TGTGCCAGCAGCGAACAGACGAACACTGAAGCTTTCTTT. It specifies CASSEQTNTEAFF.

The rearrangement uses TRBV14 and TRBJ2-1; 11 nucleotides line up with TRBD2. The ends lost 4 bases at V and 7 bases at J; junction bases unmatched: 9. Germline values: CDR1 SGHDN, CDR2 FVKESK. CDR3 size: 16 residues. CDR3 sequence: CASSPRGASGRNEQFF. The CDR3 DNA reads TGTGCCAGCAGCCCACGGGGGGCTAGCGGGAGGAATGAGCAGTTCTTC.

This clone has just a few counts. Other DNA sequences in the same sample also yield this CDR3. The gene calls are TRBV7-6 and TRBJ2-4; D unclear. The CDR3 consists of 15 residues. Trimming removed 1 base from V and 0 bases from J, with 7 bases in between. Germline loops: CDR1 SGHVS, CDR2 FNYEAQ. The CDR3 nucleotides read TGTGCCAGCAGCTTAGACAGCCTAGCCAAAAACATTCAGTACTTC. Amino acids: CASSLDSLAKNIQYF.

CDR3 sequence reads: CASSGVTGAHEQYF. The CDR3 region has the DNA TGTGCCAGCAGCGGGGTGACAGGGGCCCACGAGCAGTACTTC. J is TRBJ2-7 and V is TRBV9; 8 bases agree with TRBD1. The CDR3 extends over 14 amino acids. Per germline, CDR1 SGDLS and CDR2 YYNGEE. The trim removed 3 bases at V and 5 bases at J, leaving 7 bases unmatched.

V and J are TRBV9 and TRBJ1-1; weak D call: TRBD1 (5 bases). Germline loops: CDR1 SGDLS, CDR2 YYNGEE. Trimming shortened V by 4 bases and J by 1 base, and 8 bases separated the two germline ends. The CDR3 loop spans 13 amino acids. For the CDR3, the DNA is TGTGCCAGCAGCACAGGACAGAACACTGAAGCTTTCTTT. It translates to CASSTGQNTEAFF.

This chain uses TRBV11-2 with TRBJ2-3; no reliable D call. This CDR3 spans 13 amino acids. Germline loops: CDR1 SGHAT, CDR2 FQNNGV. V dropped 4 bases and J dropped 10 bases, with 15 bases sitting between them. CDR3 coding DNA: TGTGCCAGCAGCTCAGATAGAGAGACACCGCAGTATTTT. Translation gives CASSSDRETPQYF. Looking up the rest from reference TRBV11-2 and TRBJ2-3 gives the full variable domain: EAGVAQSPRYKIIEKRQSVAFWCNPISGHATLYWYQQILGQGPKLLIQFQNNGVVDDSQLPKDRFSAERLKGVDSTLKIQPAKLEDSAVYLCASSSDRETPQYFGPGTRLTVL.

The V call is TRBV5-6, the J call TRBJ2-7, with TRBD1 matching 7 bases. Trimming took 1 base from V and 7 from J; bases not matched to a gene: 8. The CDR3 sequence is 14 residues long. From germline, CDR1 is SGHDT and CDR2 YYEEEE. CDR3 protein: CASSLTGTVGEQYF. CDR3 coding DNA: TGTGCCAGCAGCTTGACCGGGACAGTAGGGGAGCAGTACTTC.

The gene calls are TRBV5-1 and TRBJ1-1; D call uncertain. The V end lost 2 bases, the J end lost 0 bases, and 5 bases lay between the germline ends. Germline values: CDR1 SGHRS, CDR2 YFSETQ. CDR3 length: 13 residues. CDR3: CASSLEMNTEAFF. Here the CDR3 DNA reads TGCGCCAGCAGCTTAGAGATGAACACTGAAGCTTTCTTT.

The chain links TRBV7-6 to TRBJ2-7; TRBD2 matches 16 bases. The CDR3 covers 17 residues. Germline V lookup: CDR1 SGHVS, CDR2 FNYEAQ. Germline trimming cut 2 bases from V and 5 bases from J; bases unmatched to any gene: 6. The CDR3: CASSLLPGLAGGHEQYF. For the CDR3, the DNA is TGTGCCAGCAGCTTATTACCGGGACTAGCGGGGGGGCACGAGCAGTACTTC.

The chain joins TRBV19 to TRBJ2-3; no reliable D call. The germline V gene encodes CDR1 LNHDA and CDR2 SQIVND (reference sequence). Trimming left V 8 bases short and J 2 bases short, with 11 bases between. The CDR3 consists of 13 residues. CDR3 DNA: TGTGCCAGTCGTGCGGATCTCACAGATACGCAGTATTTT. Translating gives CASRADLTDTQYF.

CDR3 sequence reads: CAWSLTSGRFQFF. The CDR3 DNA sequence: TGTGCCTGGAGTTTGACTAGCGGGAGATTTCAGTTCTTC. The rearrangement joins TRBV30 to TRBJ2-1; 12 bases fit TRBD2. Germline loops: CDR1 GTSNPN, CDR2 SVGIG (reference sequence). CDR3 length: 13 residues. J gave up 13 bases and V 2 bases, and 6 bases lay outside the gene matches.

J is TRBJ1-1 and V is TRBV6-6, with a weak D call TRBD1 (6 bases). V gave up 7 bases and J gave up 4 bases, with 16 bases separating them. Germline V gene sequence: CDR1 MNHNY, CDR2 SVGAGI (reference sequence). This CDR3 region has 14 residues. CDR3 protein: CASTANREGTEAFF. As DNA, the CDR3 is TGTGCCAGCACCGCCAACAGGGAGGGCACTGAAGCTTTCTTT.

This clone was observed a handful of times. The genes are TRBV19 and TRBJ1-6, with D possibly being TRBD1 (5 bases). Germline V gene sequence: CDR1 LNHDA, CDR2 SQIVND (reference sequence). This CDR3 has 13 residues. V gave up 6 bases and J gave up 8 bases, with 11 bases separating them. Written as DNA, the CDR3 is TGTGCCAGTAGGAACGAACAGGATTCACCCCTCCACTTT. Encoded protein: CASRNEQDSPLHF. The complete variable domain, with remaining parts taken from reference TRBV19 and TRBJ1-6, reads DGGITQSPKYLFRKEGQNVTLSCEQNLNHDAMYWYRQDPGQGLRLIYYSQIVNDFQKGDIAEGYSVSREKKESFPLTVTSAQKNPTAFYLCASRNEQDSPLHFGNGTRLTVT.

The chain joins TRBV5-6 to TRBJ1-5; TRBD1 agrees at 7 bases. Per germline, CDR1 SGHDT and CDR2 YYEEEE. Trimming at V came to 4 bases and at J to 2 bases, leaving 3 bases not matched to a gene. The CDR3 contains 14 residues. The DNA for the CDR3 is TGTGCCAGCAGCCCCGGACAGGGCAATCAGCCCCAGCATTTT. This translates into CASSPGQGNQPQHF.

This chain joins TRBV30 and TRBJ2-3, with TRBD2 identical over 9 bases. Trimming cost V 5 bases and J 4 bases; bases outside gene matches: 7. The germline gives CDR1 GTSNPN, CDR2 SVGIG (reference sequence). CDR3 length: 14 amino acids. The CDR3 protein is CAWGRASGADTQYF. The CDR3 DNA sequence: TGTGCCTGGGGGCGTGCTAGCGGGGCAGATACGCAGTATTTT.

CDR3 region: CASSYSAGSGANVLTF. CDR3 nucleotides: TGTGCCAGCAGTTACTCGGCGGGCTCTGGGGCCAACGTCCTGACTTTC. The chain is built from TRBV6-6 and TRBJ2-6; perhaps TRBD2 as D (5 bases). CDR1 is MNHNY, CDR2 SVGAGI, per germline (reference sequence). CDR3 length: 16 amino acids. The V and J ends lost 0 bases and 0 bases respectively, with 6 bases between them.

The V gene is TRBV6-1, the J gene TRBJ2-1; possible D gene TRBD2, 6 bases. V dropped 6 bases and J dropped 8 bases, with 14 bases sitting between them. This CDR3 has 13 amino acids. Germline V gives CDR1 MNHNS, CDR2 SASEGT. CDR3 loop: CASSFGGTDEQFF. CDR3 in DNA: TGTGCCAGCAGCTTCGGGGGTACGGATGAGCAGTTCTTC.

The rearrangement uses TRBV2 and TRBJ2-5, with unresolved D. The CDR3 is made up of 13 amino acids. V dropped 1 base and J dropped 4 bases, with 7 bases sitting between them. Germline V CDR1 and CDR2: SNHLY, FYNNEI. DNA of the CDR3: TGTGCCAGCAGTGAAGAGTTGAGAGAGACCCAGTACTTC. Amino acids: CASSEELRETQYF. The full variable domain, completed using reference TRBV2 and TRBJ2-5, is EPEVTQTPSHQVTQMGQEVILRCVPISNHLYFYWYRQILGQKVEFLVSFYNNEISEKSEIFDDQFSVERPDGSNFTLKIRSTKLEDSAMYFCASSEELRETQYFGPGTRLLVL.